This T cell receptor beta chain came from a study of human CD8 memory T cell subsets. Study results and limitations: Greater diversity was suggested by Chao1 estimates for stem-like memory T cells than for precursor exhausted T cells.

Stem-like memory CD8+ T cell (TSTEM) populations were CCR7+ PD-1- TIGIT-. Negative magnetic separation enriched total CD8+ T cells. Duplicate vials holding some 150,000 sorted CD8+ T cells per subset yielded the RNA. Scientists made TCR beta libraries using UMI-labeled 5' RACE. Each CDR3 protein gets one entry in TCRdb, which reprocessed the 5' RACE reads and gives no DNA. In total, the table holds about 11,000 distinct CDR3 sequences. On this clonotype itself: Its antigen remains unknown.

The CDR3 extends over 15 amino acids. Germline values: CDR1 WNHNN, CDR2 SYGVQD (reference sequence). This rearrangement joins TRBV10-1 to TRBJ2-7; TCRdb's assignment of TRBD2 cannot be checked, as there is no DNA. This sequence originates from a human donor in good health. Sample: CD8+ stem-like memory T cells (TSCM and TCM) sorted from PBMCs. Sample subset: stem-like memory CD8 T cells (TSTEM), CCR7+ PD-1- TIGIT-. CDR3 in amino acids: CASSPRDGLSYEQYF.